These T cell receptor beta chains were read from a single sample in a study of a mutant IDH1 vaccine in newly diagnosed glioma. Only in-frame clones appear in the TCRdb table, and some are missing; sequencing was by immunoSEQ multiplex PCR. The profile shows about 23,000 clones, about 80% of them singletons. No antigen is known for these receptors. The sample was PBMCs, taken from a glioma patient whose treatment included an IDH1 peptide vaccine. The source of these receptors is a man aged 40-50 years with glioma. The CDR3 runs from the conserved cysteine through the conserved F or W. Fields, in order: CDR3 length, J gene, clone size, D gene, V gene, CDR3 DNA, CDR3 protein. D genes are given only for firm matches. Size is stated for part of the rows, as once, few or many counts, or as a class when the clone is expanded.

cdr3_length: 16; j_call: TRBJ1-1; clone_size: once; d_call: .; v_call: TRBV9; cdr3_nt: TGTGCCAGCAGCAACGGGATCGGGGTTTTTGGGACTGAAGCTTTCTTT; cdr3_aa: CASSNGIGVFGTEAFF
cdr3_length: 14; j_call: TRBJ2-7; clone_size: .; d_call: .; v_call: TRBV5-4; cdr3_nt: TGTGCCAGCAGCTTGCAACTAGCCTCCTACGAGCAGTACTTC; cdr3_aa: CASSLQLASYEQYF
cdr3_length: 16; j_call: TRBJ1-2; clone_size: once; d_call: .; v_call: TRBV6-1; cdr3_nt: TGTGCCAGCAGTGAATCCACCGGTGGTGTGGGGCATGGCTACACCTTC; cdr3_aa: CASSESTGGVGHGYTF
cdr3_length: 13; j_call: TRBJ2-2; clone_size: .; d_call: .; v_call: TRBV5-4; cdr3_nt: TGTGCCAGCAGCTTGGGGGTCACCGGGGAGCTGTTTTTT; cdr3_aa: CASSLGVTGELFF
cdr3_length: 13; j_call: TRBJ1-1; clone_size: .; d_call: .; v_call: TRBV2; cdr3_nt: TGTGCCAGCAGCCCAGACAGTCTCGGTTTAGCTTTCTTT; cdr3_aa: CASSPDSLGLAFF
cdr3_length: 18; j_call: TRBJ2-3; clone_size: .; d_call: .; v_call: TRBV4-3; cdr3_nt: TGCGCCAGCAGCCAAGATCGAGGGGCGAGTGCTCGGGCAGATACGCAGTATTTT; cdr3_aa: CASSQDRGASARADTQYF
cdr3_length: 15; j_call: TRBJ2-7; clone_size: .; d_call: .; v_call: TRBV25-1; cdr3_nt: TGTGCCAGCAGTGGGATTGACGGCGAGCTGGGGGAGCAGTACTTC; cdr3_aa: CASSGIDGELGEQYF
cdr3_length: 14; j_call: TRBJ2-3; clone_size: .; d_call: .; v_call: TRBV5-6; cdr3_nt: TGTGCCAGCAGCCCCGAGGACTGGACAGATACGCAGTATTTT; cdr3_aa: CASSPEDWTDTQYF
cdr3_length: 11; j_call: TRBJ1-2; clone_size: .; d_call: .; v_call: TRBV25-1; cdr3_nt: TGTGCCAGCAGTGGGGGGGGCGGCTACACCTTC; cdr3_aa: CASSGGGGYTF
cdr3_length: 15; j_call: TRBJ2-7; clone_size: .; d_call: .; v_call: TRBV7-6; cdr3_nt: TGTGCCAGCAGCTTAACTAGTTTTATAGGCGGCGAGCAGTACTTC; cdr3_aa: CASSLTSFIGGEQYF
cdr3_length: 14; j_call: TRBJ1-1; clone_size: .; d_call: .; v_call: TRBV10-1; cdr3_nt: TGCGCCAGCAGCGGGGATGGGGGGGGCACTGAAGCTTTCTTT; cdr3_aa: CASSGDGGGTEAFF
cdr3_length: 15; j_call: TRBJ1-2; clone_size: .; d_call: TRBD1; v_call: TRBV19; cdr3_nt: TGTGCCAGTAGTCCCTTCGCAGGGGGCGACTATGGCTACACCTTC; cdr3_aa: CASSPFAGGDYGYTF
cdr3_length: 17; j_call: TRBJ2-1; clone_size: .; d_call: .; v_call: TRBV5-8; cdr3_nt: TGTGCCAGCAGCTTGTTCTCCGGGGACCCCCTTGTCAATGAGCAGTTCTTC; cdr3_aa: CASSLFSGDPLVNEQFF
cdr3_length: 14; j_call: TRBJ2-3; clone_size: .; d_call: .; v_call: TRBV1; cdr3_nt: TGCACCAGCAGCCAACCCCGGGGGACAGATACGCAGTATTTT; cdr3_aa: CTSSQPRGTDTQYF
cdr3_length: 16; j_call: TRBJ1-1; clone_size: .; d_call: TRBD1; v_call: TRBV5-4; cdr3_nt: TGTGCCAGCAGCTTGGATACTCGCAGGACAGGGACTGAAGCTTTCTTT; cdr3_aa: CASSLDTRRTGTEAFF
cdr3_length: 14; j_call: TRBJ2-5; clone_size: .; d_call: .; v_call: TRBV6-5; cdr3_nt: TGTGCCAGCACCCCAATGGACATCCAAGAGACCCAGTACTTC; cdr3_aa: CASTPMDIQETQYF
cdr3_length: 16; j_call: TRBJ2-7; clone_size: once; d_call: TRBD2; v_call: TRBV2; cdr3_nt: TGTGCCAGAACGGATGAGGGAGATAGCGGGAGGGGAGAGCAGTACTTC; cdr3_aa: CARTDEGDSGRGEQYF
cdr3_length: 16; j_call: TRBJ1-6; clone_size: .; d_call: .; v_call: TRBV6-6; cdr3_nt: TGTGCCAGCAGTTACTCGACTCCCTACTCCAATTCACCCCTCCACTTT; cdr3_aa: CASSYSTPYSNSPLHF
cdr3_length: 16; j_call: TRBJ2-2; clone_size: .; d_call: TRBD1; v_call: TRBV11-2; cdr3_nt: TGTGCCAGCAGCTCGAAGAGGACAGGTCCAACCGGGGAGCTGTTTTTT; cdr3_aa: CASSSKRTGPTGELFF
cdr3_length: 14; j_call: TRBJ1-2; clone_size: few; d_call: .; v_call: TRBV9; cdr3_nt: TGTGCCAGCAGCGAAGGGGGGACTGGCTATGGCTACACCTTC; cdr3_aa: CASSEGGTGYGYTF
cdr3_length: 14; j_call: TRBJ1-4; clone_size: .; d_call: .; v_call: TRBV6-1; cdr3_nt: TGTGCCAGCAGTGCATTTGCAACTAATGAAAAACTGTTTTTT; cdr3_aa: CASSAFATNEKLFF
cdr3_length: 14; j_call: TRBJ2-2; clone_size: .; d_call: .; v_call: TRBV11-2; cdr3_nt: TGTGCCAGCAGCTCAAGGGGAGGTCCCGGGGAGCTGTTTTTT; cdr3_aa: CASSSRGGPGELFF
cdr3_length: 17; j_call: TRBJ1-1; clone_size: .; d_call: .; v_call: TRBV10-3; cdr3_nt: TGTGCCACCACTCGGACCGGCAGGTCCGAGCCCGGGGGTGAAGCTTTCTTT; cdr3_aa: CATTRTGRSEPGGEAFF
cdr3_length: 16; j_call: TRBJ2-1; clone_size: .; d_call: .; v_call: TRBV5-1; cdr3_nt: TGCGCCAGCAGCTTGGGCGGGGTTTACTCCTACAATGAGCAGTTCTTC; cdr3_aa: CASSLGGVYSYNEQFF
cdr3_length: 14; j_call: TRBJ2-1; clone_size: .; d_call: .; v_call: TRBV11-2; cdr3_nt: TGTGCCAGCAGCTTATCTCGAAACTACAATGAGCAGTTCTTC; cdr3_aa: CASSLSRNYNEQFF
cdr3_length: 16; j_call: TRBJ2-5; clone_size: .; d_call: TRBD2; v_call: TRBV5-1; cdr3_nt: TGCGCCAGCAGCTTGGGACTAGCGGGAGACCAAGAGACCCAGTACTTC; cdr3_aa: CASSLGLAGDQETQYF
cdr3_length: 15; j_call: TRBJ2-1; clone_size: .; d_call: TRBD2; v_call: TRBV5-4; cdr3_nt: TGTGCCAGCAGCTTGACTAGCGGGAGTCGGAATGAGCAGTTCTTC; cdr3_aa: CASSLTSGSRNEQFF
cdr3_length: 11; j_call: TRBJ2-7; clone_size: .; d_call: .; v_call: TRBV10-3; cdr3_nt: TGTGCCATCAGTGAGATCAGCGAGCAGTACTTC; cdr3_aa: CAISEISEQYF
cdr3_length: 17; j_call: TRBJ2-1; clone_size: .; d_call: TRBD2; v_call: TRBV2; cdr3_nt: TGTGCCAGCAGTGAATTAGGGGACTACTGGCCCAACAATGAGCAGTTCTTC; cdr3_aa: CASSELGDYWPNNEQFF
cdr3_length: 16; j_call: TRBJ2-5; clone_size: .; d_call: .; v_call: TRBV4-2; cdr3_nt: TGTGCCAGCAGCCAAGTCGGCAGGGATAGCCAAGAGACCCAGTACTTC; cdr3_aa: CASSQVGRDSQETQYF
cdr3_length: 14; j_call: TRBJ2-1; clone_size: .; d_call: TRBD2; v_call: TRBV14; cdr3_nt: TGTGCCAGCAGTTCTACTAGCGGGAGTCCTGAGCAGTTCTTC; cdr3_aa: CASSSTSGSPEQFF
cdr3_length: 11; j_call: TRBJ2-1; clone_size: once; d_call: .; v_call: TRBV20-1; cdr3_nt: TGCAGTGCTATTCTAGAGCATGAGCAGTTCTTC; cdr3_aa: CSAILEHEQFF
cdr3_length: 15; j_call: TRBJ2-2; clone_size: few; d_call: .; v_call: TRBV9; cdr3_nt: TGTGCCAGCAGCGTAGGGGACACTGAGTCGGGGGAGCTGTTTTTT; cdr3_aa: CASSVGDTESGELFF
cdr3_length: 12; j_call: TRBJ2-7; clone_size: .; d_call: .; v_call: TRBV29-1; cdr3_nt: TGCAGCGTGAAGGCTAGCGCCCACGAGCAGTACTTC; cdr3_aa: CSVKASAHEQYF
cdr3_length: 15; j_call: TRBJ1-4; clone_size: few; d_call: .; v_call: TRBV4-1; cdr3_nt: TGCGCCAGCAGCCAAGATACGGGGCGTCGAGAAAAACTGTTTTTT; cdr3_aa: CASSQDTGRREKLFF
cdr3_length: 16; j_call: TRBJ2-2; clone_size: .; d_call: .; v_call: TRBV7-2; cdr3_nt: TGTGCCAGCGGTGCTTACGGGTTGCGGGGCACCGGGGAGCTGTTTTTT; cdr3_aa: CASGAYGLRGTGELFF
cdr3_length: 14; j_call: TRBJ2-5; clone_size: .; d_call: TRBD2; v_call: TRBV2; cdr3_nt: TGTGCCAGCAGAGGGACTAGCGTTGACGAGACCCAGTACTTC; cdr3_aa: CASRGTSVDETQYF
cdr3_length: 15; j_call: TRBJ2-1; clone_size: .; d_call: TRBD2; v_call: TRBV29-1; cdr3_nt: TGCAGCGTTCCTAGGACTAGCGGATCCTACAATGAGCAGTTCTTC; cdr3_aa: CSVPRTSGSYNEQFF
cdr3_length: 15; j_call: TRBJ2-1; clone_size: .; d_call: TRBD2; v_call: TRBV9; cdr3_nt: TGTGCCAGCAGCGTTGGGACTAGCGGGAGGAATGAGCAGTTCTTC; cdr3_aa: CASSVGTSGRNEQFF
cdr3_length: 15; j_call: TRBJ2-1; clone_size: .; d_call: TRBD2; v_call: TRBV7-2; cdr3_nt: TGTGCCAGCCAGCTCCCCGCGGGAGTGGGCTATGAGCAGTTCTTC; cdr3_aa: CASQLPAGVGYEQFF
cdr3_length: 14; j_call: TRBJ2-2; clone_size: .; d_call: .; v_call: TRBV2; cdr3_nt: TGTGCCAGTGGAGGGGCGGCGAACACCGGGGAGCTGTTTTTT; cdr3_aa: CASGGAANTGELFF
cdr3_length: 16; j_call: TRBJ2-5; clone_size: .; d_call: TRBD1; v_call: TRBV19; cdr3_nt: TGTGCCAGTAGTATTAGGACAGGGAGTGTCCAAGAGACCCAGTACTTC; cdr3_aa: CASSIRTGSVQETQYF
cdr3_length: 15; j_call: TRBJ2-3; clone_size: .; d_call: .; v_call: TRBV6-6; cdr3_nt: TGTGCCAGCAGACTGGGCCACGAGTCGGCAGATACGCAGTATTTT; cdr3_aa: CASRLGHESADTQYF
cdr3_length: 16; j_call: TRBJ2-3; clone_size: .; d_call: TRBD2; v_call: TRBV7-6; cdr3_nt: TGTGCCACCTCCGGACTAGCGGGAGCGGGGACAGATACGCAGTATTTT; cdr3_aa: CATSGLAGAGTDTQYF
cdr3_length: 11; j_call: TRBJ2-1; clone_size: .; d_call: .; v_call: TRBV28; cdr3_nt: TGTGCCAGCAGACTAGGAGTTCAGCAGTTCTTC; cdr3_aa: CASRLGVQQFF
cdr3_length: 14; j_call: TRBJ1-5; clone_size: .; d_call: TRBD1; v_call: TRBV5-5; cdr3_nt: TGTGCCAGCAGCTGGGGACAGGTCAATCAGCCCCAGCATTTT; cdr3_aa: CASSWGQVNQPQHF
cdr3_length: 16; j_call: TRBJ2-7; clone_size: .; d_call: TRBD2; v_call: TRBV7-9; cdr3_nt: TGTGCCAGCAGACCCCTTACTAGCGGGAGCTTCTACGAGCAGTACTTC; cdr3_aa: CASRPLTSGSFYEQYF
cdr3_length: 13; j_call: TRBJ1-5; clone_size: .; d_call: TRBD1; v_call: TRBV19; cdr3_nt: TGTGCCAGTCGGACAGGAGACAATCAGCCCCAGCATTTT; cdr3_aa: CASRTGDNQPQHF
cdr3_length: 14; j_call: TRBJ2-5; clone_size: .; d_call: .; v_call: TRBV2; cdr3_nt: TGTGCCAGCAGAGCCCCCAGCGGCCAAGAGACCCAGTACTTC; cdr3_aa: CASRAPSGQETQYF
cdr3_length: 14; j_call: TRBJ2-1; clone_size: .; d_call: .; v_call: TRBV12-5; cdr3_nt: TGTGCTAGTGGTTTGGGCGGGCCTCTCAATGAGCAGTTCTTC; cdr3_aa: CASGLGGPLNEQFF
cdr3_length: 18; j_call: TRBJ1-2; clone_size: .; d_call: .; v_call: TRBV15; cdr3_nt: TGTGCCACCAGCAGAGAGGCTGGGGTCGGGGCCCGGAACTATGGCTACACCTTC; cdr3_aa: CATSREAGVGARNYGYTF
cdr3_length: 13; j_call: TRBJ2-5; clone_size: .; d_call: .; v_call: TRBV7-6; cdr3_nt: TGTGCCAGCAGCTCACTGGGCCGGGAGACCCAGTACTTC; cdr3_aa: CASSSLGRETQYF
cdr3_length: 17; j_call: TRBJ2-4; clone_size: .; d_call: .; v_call: TRBV2; cdr3_nt: TGTGCCAGCAGTGGGGGGGTAGGAGCCATAGCCAAAAACATTCAGTACTTC; cdr3_aa: CASSGGVGAIAKNIQYF
cdr3_length: 16; j_call: TRBJ2-7; clone_size: .; d_call: TRBD2; v_call: TRBV6-5; cdr3_nt: TGTGCCAGCAGTTATGGTAGGATAGCGGGGGAGTACGAGCAGTACTTC; cdr3_aa: CASSYGRIAGEYEQYF
cdr3_length: 14; j_call: TRBJ1-1; clone_size: .; d_call: .; v_call: TRBV6-1; cdr3_nt: TGTGCCAGCGGAGAACAGGGCGGCAGCACTGAAGCTTTCTTT; cdr3_aa: CASGEQGGSTEAFF